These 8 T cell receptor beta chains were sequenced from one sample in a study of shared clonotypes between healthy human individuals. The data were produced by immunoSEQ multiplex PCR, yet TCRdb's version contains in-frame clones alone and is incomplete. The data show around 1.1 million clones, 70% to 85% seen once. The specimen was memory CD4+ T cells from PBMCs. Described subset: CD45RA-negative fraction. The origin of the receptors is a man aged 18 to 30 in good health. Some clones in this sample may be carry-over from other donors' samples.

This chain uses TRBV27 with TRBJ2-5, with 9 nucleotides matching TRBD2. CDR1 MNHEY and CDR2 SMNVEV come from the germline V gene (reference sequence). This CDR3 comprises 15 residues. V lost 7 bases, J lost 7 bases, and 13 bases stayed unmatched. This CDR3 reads CASKPSGRYAGTQYF. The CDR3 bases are TGTGCCAGCAAACCGAGCGGGAGGTACGCAGGGACCCAGTACTTC.

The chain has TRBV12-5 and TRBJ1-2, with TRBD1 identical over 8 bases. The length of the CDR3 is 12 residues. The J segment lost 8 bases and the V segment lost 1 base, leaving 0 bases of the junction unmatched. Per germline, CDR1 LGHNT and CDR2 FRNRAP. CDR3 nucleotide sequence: TGTGCTAGTGGTTTGGGGACAGGGGGCTACACCTTC. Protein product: CASGLGTGGYTF.

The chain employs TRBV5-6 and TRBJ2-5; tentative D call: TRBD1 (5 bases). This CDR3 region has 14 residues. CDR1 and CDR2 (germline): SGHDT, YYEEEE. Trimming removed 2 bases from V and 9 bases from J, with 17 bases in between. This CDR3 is CASSFLTAPRAQYF. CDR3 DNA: TGTGCCAGCAGCTTTCTGACCGCTCCCAGGGCCCAGTACTTC.

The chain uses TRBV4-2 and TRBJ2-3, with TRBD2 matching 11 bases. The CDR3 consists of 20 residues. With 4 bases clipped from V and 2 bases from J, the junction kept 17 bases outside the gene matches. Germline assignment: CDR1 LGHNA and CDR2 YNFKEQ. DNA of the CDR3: TGTGCCAGCAGCCCAAGTTTAGCGGGAGGGTCCTATATACTCACAGATACGCAGTATTTT. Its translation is CASSPSLAGGSYILTDTQYF.

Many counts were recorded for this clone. CDR3 sequence: CASSPDGGELFF. CDR3 DNA: TGTGCCAGCAGCCCGGACGGCGGGGAGCTGTTTTTT. The chain has TRBV7-3 and TRBJ2-2; D is uncertain. V was pared by 5 bases and J by 7 bases, with 8 bases between. The CDR3 has 12 residues. Germline loops: CDR1 SGHTA, CDR2 FQGTGA.

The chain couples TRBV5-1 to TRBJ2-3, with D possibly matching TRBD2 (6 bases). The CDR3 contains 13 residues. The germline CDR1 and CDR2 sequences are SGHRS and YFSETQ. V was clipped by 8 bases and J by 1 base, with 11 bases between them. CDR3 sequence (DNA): TGCGCCAGACCGAGCGGGTGCACAGATACGCAGTATTTT. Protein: CARPSGCTDTQYF. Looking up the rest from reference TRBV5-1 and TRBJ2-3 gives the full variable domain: KAGVTQTPRYLIKTRGQQVTLSCSPISGHRSVSWYQQTPGQGLQFLFEYFSETQRNKGNFPGRFSGRQFSNSRSEMNVSTLELGDSALYLCARPSGCTDTQYFGPGTRLTVL.

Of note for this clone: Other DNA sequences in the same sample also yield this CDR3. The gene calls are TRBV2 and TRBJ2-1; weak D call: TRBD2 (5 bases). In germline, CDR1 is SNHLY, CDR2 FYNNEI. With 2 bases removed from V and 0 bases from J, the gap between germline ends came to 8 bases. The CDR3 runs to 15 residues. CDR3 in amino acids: CASSERESSYNEQFF. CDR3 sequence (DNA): TGTGCCAGCAGTGAACGGGAAAGCTCCTACAATGAGCAGTTCTTC.

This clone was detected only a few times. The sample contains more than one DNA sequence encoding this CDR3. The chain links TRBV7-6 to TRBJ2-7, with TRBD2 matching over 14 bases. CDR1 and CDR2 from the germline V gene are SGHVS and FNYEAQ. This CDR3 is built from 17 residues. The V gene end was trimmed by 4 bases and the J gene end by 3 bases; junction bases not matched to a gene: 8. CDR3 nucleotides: TGTGCCAGCAGCTCCCAGGGACTAGCGGGAGAGCTCTACGAGCAGTACTTC. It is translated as CASSSQGLAGELYEQYF.